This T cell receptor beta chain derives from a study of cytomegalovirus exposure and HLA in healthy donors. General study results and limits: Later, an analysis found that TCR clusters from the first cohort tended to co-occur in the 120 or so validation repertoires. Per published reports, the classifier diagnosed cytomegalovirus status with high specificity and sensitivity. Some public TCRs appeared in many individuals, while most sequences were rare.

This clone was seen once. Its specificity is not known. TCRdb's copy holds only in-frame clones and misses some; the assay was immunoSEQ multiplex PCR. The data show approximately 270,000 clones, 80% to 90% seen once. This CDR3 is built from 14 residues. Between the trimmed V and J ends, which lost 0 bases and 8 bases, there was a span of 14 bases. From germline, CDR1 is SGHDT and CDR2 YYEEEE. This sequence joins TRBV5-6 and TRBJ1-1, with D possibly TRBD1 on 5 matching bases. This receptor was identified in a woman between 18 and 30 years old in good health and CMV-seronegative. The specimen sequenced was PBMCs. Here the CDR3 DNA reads TGTGCCAGCAGCTTGGCCTGGCAGACAGAAGAAGCTTTCTTT. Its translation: CASSLAWQTEEAFF.